The clone carrying this T cell receptor (beta chain) was counted only a few times. The data were taken from a study of CD8 T cells in ankylosing spondylitis. TCRdb fed the 5' RACE reads into MiXCR, producing one record per CDR3 protein. This table has approximately 210,000 distinct CDR3 sequences, 9.5% to 15% appearing once. Trimming left V 7 bases short and J 3 bases short, with 9 bases between. CDR1 and CDR2 (germline): SEHNR, FQNEAQ (reference sequence). The CDR3 has 13 residues. V usage is TRBV7-9 and J usage is TRBJ1-4; D is unresolved. The sample consisted of blood, either unsorted or a sorted T cell fraction (not recorded which). This receptor was taken from a male donor with ankylosing spondylitis or in good health (not recorded which). The CDR3 loop reads CASTGSPNEKLFF. DNA for the CDR3: TGTGCCAGCACGGGGTCGCCTAATGAAAAACTGTTTTTT.